The 18 T cell receptor beta chains given below trace back to one sample, sequenced in a study of shared clonotypes between healthy human individuals. Naive-designated CD8 cells lacked CD45RO, were positively enriched for CCR7, and omitted terminally differentiated effector memory CD45RA+ cells. Data came from immunoSEQ multiplex PCR; TCRdb stores just in-frame clones and leaves some out. Among about 2,100,000 clones listed, 90% to 95% were seen once. The source material was naive CD8+ T cells from PBMCs. Receptors were obtained from a man aged 18 to 30 in good health. Some clones in this sample may be carry-over from other donors' samples.

The rearrangement links TRBV11-1 to TRBJ2-3; D might be TRBD1 or TRBD2, each matching 5 bases. The CDR3 runs to 15 residues. V lost 3 bases and J 0 bases, leaving 10 bases between the germline ends. The germline gives CDR1 SGHAT, CDR2 FQDESV (reference sequence). Here the CDR3 reads CASSFGTKSTDTQYF. CDR3 DNA: TGTGCCAGCAGCTTCGGGACGAAAAGCACAGATACGCAGTATTTT.

V and J are TRBV15 and TRBJ2-1, with TRBD2 as a possible D gene (7 bases). Germline lookup yields CDR1 LNHNV and CDR2 YYDKDF (reference sequence). The CDR3 is made up of 16 amino acids. V dropped 0 bases and J dropped 5 bases, with 14 bases sitting between them. The CDR3 spells CATSRDRGGIHNEQFF. CDR3 sequence (DNA): TGTGCCACCAGCAGAGATCGCGGGGGCATACACAATGAGCAGTTCTTC.

The chain is built from TRBV7-2 and TRBJ2-1; no clear D gene. The CDR3 loop spans 15 amino acids. The V end was cut by 3 bases, the J end by 0 bases, with 9 bases between. Germline-derived CDR1 and CDR2 are SGHTA and FQGNSA. CDR3 sequence (DNA): TGTGCCAGCAGCTTGGCGGCGAGCTCCTACAATGAGCAGTTCTTC. Translating it yields CASSLAASSYNEQFF.

The chain employs TRBV4-1 and TRBJ2-1, with 8 positions matching TRBD2. Germline loops: CDR1 MGHRA, CDR2 YSYEKL. This CDR3 has 17 residues. V shed 3 bases, J shed 8 bases, and the junction held 15 bases outside the gene matches. DNA for the CDR3: TGCGCCAGCAGCCACCTACCCAGCGGGAGTAGAGTCTATGAGCAGTTCTTC. It encodes CASSHLPSGSRVYEQFF.

The chain joins TRBV29-1 to TRBJ1-3; 7 bases map to TRBD1. This CDR3 contains 13 residues. Germline CDR1 reads SQVTM; CDR2 reads ANQGSEA. Trimming at V came to 7 bases and at J to 7 bases, leaving 10 bases not matched to a gene. The DNA for the CDR3 is TGCAGCGCATTACCCAGGGGGTTGAACACCATATATTTT. Protein product: CSALPRGLNTIYF.

V is TRBV6-5 and J is TRBJ2-5, with D uncertain. The CDR3 length is 15 residues. Germline V gene data show CDR1 as MNHEY and CDR2 as SVGAGI. V was pared by 1 base and J by 0 bases, with 9 bases between. The CDR3 nucleotides are TGTGCCAGCAGTTACTTTTCGGCAGACCAAGAGACCCAGTACTTC. The encoded protein is CASSYFSADQETQYF.

V and J are TRBV7-8 and TRBJ2-2; 10 positions match TRBD1. CDR3 length: 17 amino acids. Germline V gene sequence: CDR1 SGHVS, CDR2 FQNEAQ. With 2 bases clipped from V and 3 bases from J, the junction kept 6 bases outside the gene matches. The CDR3, as DNA: TGTGCCAGCAGCTTACCTAAGGACAGGGGGGACACCGGGGAGCTGTTTTTT. This encodes CASSLPKDRGDTGELFF.

The J gene is TRBJ2-7, the V gene TRBV27, with 7 bases identical to TRBD1. CDR1 MNHEY and CDR2 SMNVEV come from the germline V gene (reference sequence). V was pared by 2 bases and J by 2 bases, with 3 bases of the junction left unmatched. The CDR3 covers 14 residues. This chain's CDR3 is CASSLPDRTYEQYF. For the CDR3, the DNA is TGTGCCAGCAGTTTACCGGACAGGACCTACGAGCAGTACTTC.

This chain connects TRBV19 to TRBJ2-7, with D possibly being TRBD1 or TRBD2 (5 bases each). The CDR3 consists of 14 residues. V was shortened by 1 base and J by 7 bases, with 14 bases between the two germline ends. The germline gives CDR1 LNHDA, CDR2 SQIVND (reference sequence). The CDR3 is CASSIVGDPWEQYF. CDR3 DNA sequence: TGTGCCAGTAGTATAGTGGGGGACCCTTGGGAGCAGTACTTC.

The gene calls are TRBV4-1 and TRBJ2-5, with TRBD1 matching 8 bases. This CDR3 has 16 amino acids. Trimming took 1 base from V and 3 from J; bases not matched to a gene: 7. Germline CDR1 MGHRA, CDR2 YSYEKL. CDR3 residues: CASSQVFDRGKETQYF. CDR3 nucleotides: TGCGCCAGCAGCCAAGTTTTTGACAGGGGAAAAGAGACCCAGTACTTC.

This rearrangement joins TRBV15 to TRBJ2-7; TRBD2 matches 11 bases. With 2 bases clipped from V and 4 bases from J, the junction kept 10 bases outside the gene matches. Germline V gives CDR1 LNHNV, CDR2 YYDKDF (reference sequence). There are 17 residues in the CDR3. The CDR3 loop reads CATSRKYGTSGTYEQYF. CDR3 DNA sequence: TGTGCCACCAGCAGAAAATACGGGACTAGCGGAACATACGAGCAGTACTTC.

The J gene is TRBJ2-1, the V gene TRBV9, with TRBD2 matching over 8 bases. V trimming: 3 bases; J trimming: 4 bases; junction bases outside the gene matches: 9. There are 16 residues in the CDR3. Germline CDR1 and CDR2: SGDLS and YYNGEE. The CDR3 here is CASSAGLGGLYNEQFF. CDR3 sequence (DNA): TGTGCCAGCAGCGCGGGACTAGGGGGACTATACAATGAGCAGTTCTTC.

This clone was found once. V gene TRBV7-2 combines with J gene TRBJ2-4; TRBD2 matches 12 bases. The CDR3 consists of 15 residues. Germline CDR1 reads SGHTA; CDR2 reads FQGNSA. The V and J ends lost 4 bases and 5 bases, in that order; junction bases with no gene match: 3. This chain's CDR3 is CASSWGLAGQNIQYF. CDR3 in DNA: TGTGCCAGCAGCTGGGGACTAGCGGGCCAAAACATTCAGTACTTC.

The chain carries TRBV5-6 and TRBJ2-7, with D perhaps matching TRBD1 (6 bases). There are 14 residues in the CDR3. The V end was cut by 4 bases, the J end by 6 bases, with 17 bases between. The germline V gene encodes CDR1 SGHDT and CDR2 YYEEEE. This chain's CDR3 is CASSPGTNPGEQYF. CDR3 in DNA: TGTGCCAGCAGCCCGGGGACAAATCCGGGCGAGCAGTACTTC.

The chain recombines TRBV11-2 with TRBJ1-1; D remains ambiguous. Germline V gene lookup returns CDR1 SGHAT and CDR2 FQNNGV. The CDR3 consists of 12 residues. With 4 bases removed from V and 2 bases from J, the gap between germline ends came to 5 bases. In DNA, the CDR3 is TGTGCCAGCAGCTGGTCTAACACTGAAGCTTTCTTT. This gives the protein CASSWSNTEAFF.

The V and J genes are TRBV4-1 and TRBJ2-1, with 9 bases matching TRBD1. V lost 1 base, J lost 5 bases, and 6 bases stayed unmatched. The CDR3 has 16 amino acids. From germline, CDR1 is MGHRA and CDR2 YSYEKL. CDR3 nucleotides: TGCGCCAGCAGCCAAGTCACAGGGGGCTCAGACAATGAGCAGTTCTTC. Its translation: CASSQVTGGSDNEQFF.

The V gene is TRBV5-6, the J gene TRBJ2-7; 7 bases align to TRBD1. V was clipped by 2 bases and J by 3 bases; unmatched bases: 8. This CDR3 is built from 15 residues. CDR1 is SGHDT, CDR2 YYEEEE, per germline. The CDR3 here is CASSFQGQRHYEQYF. The CDR3 DNA reads as TGTGCCAGCAGCTTTCAGGGACAGAGACACTACGAGCAGTACTTC.

The V gene is TRBV19, the J gene TRBJ1-3; a possible D gene is TRBD1 (5 bases). The germline V gene has CDR1 LNHDA and CDR2 SQIVND (reference sequence). This CDR3 comprises 14 residues. V lost 6 bases to trimming and J lost 2 bases, with 11 bases between them. The CDR3 loop is CASSSMGAGNTIYF. CDR3 sequence (DNA): TGTGCCAGTAGCTCGATGGGGGCTGGAAACACCATATATTTT.